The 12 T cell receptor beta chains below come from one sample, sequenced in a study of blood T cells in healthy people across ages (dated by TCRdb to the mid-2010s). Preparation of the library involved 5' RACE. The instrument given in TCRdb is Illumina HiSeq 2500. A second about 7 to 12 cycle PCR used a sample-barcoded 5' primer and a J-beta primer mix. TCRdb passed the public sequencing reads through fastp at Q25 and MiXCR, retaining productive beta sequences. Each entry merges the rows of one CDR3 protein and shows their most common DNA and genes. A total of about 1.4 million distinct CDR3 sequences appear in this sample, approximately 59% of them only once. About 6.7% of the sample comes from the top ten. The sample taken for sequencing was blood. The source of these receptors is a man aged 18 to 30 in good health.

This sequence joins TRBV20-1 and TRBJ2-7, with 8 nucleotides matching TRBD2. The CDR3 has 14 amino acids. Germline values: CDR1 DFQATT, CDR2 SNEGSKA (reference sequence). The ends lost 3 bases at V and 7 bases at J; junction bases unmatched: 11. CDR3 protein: CSARRREGLGEQYF. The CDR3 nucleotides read TGCAGTGCTAGGCGCCGGGAGGGCCTTGGGGAGCAGTACTTC.

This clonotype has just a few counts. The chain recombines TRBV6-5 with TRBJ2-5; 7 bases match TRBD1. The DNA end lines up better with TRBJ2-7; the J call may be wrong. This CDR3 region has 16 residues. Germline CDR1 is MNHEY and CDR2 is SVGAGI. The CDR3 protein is CASSYSEGTAYYEQYF. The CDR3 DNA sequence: TGTGCCAGCAGTTACAGCGAGGGGACAGCATACTACGAGCAGTACTTC.

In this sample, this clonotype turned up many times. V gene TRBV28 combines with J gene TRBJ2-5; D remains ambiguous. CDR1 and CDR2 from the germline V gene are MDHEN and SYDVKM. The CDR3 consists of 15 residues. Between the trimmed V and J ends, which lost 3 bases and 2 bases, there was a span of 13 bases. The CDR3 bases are TGTGCCAGCAGTTTCGGACCAAGCGTTCAAGAGACCCAGTACTTC. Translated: CASSFGPSVQETQYF.

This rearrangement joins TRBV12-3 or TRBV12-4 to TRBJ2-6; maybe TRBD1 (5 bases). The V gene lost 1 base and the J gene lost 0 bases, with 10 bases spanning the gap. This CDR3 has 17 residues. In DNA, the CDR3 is TGTGCCAGCAGTTTAGGGGGCAGATCCTCTGGGGCCAACGTCCTGACTTTC. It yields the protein CASSLGGRSSGANVLTF.

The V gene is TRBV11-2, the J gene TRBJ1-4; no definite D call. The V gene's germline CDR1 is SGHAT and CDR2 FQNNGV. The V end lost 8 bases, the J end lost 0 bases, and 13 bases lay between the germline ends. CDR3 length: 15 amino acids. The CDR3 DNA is TGTGCCAGCGGCTGGCAACCCGCAACTAATGAAAAACTGTTTTTT. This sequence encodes CASGWQPATNEKLFF.

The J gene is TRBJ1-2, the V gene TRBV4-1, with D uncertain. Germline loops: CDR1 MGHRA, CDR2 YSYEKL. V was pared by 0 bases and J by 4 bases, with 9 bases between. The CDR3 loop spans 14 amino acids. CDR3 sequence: CASSQEDGAYGYTF. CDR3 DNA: TGCGCCAGCAGCCAAGAAGACGGAGCCTATGGCTACACCTTC.

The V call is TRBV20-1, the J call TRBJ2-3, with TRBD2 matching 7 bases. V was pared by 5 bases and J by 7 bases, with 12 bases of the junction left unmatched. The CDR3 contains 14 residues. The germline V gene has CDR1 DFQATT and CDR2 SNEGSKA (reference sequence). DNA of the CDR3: TGCAGTGCTTTGGCGCGGGAGTCCCCAAATACGCAGTATTTT. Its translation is CSALARESPNTQYF.

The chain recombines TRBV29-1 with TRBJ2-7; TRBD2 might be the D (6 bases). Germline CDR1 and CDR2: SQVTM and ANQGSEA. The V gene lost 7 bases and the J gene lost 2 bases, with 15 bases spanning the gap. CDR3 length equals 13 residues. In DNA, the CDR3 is TGCAGCGCTTTTACCGGGAGAACCTACGAGCAGTACTTC. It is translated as CSAFTGRTYEQYF.

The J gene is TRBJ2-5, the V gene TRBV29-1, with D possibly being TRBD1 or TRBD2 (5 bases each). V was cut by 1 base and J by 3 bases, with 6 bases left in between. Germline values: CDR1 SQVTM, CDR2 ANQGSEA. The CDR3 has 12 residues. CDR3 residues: CSVEGDEETQYF. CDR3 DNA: TGCAGCGTTGAAGGGGACGAAGAGACCCAGTACTTC. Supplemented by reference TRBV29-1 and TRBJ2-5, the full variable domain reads SAVISQKPSRDICQRGTSLTIQCQVDSQVTMMFWYRQQPGQSLTLIATANQGSEATYESGFVIDKFPISRPNLTFSTLTVSNMSPEDSSIYLCSVEGDEETQYFGPGTRLLVL.

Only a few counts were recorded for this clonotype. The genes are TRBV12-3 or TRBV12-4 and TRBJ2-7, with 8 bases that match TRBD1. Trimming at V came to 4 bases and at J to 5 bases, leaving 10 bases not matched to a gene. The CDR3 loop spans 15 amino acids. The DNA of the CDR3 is TGTGCCAGCAGTTACCTTATGCAGGGGGCTCACGAGCAGTACTTC. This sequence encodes CASSYLMQGAHEQYF.

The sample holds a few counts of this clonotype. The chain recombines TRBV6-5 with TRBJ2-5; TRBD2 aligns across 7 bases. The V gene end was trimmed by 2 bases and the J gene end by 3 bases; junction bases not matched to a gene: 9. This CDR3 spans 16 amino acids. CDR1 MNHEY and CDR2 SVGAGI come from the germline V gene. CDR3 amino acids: CASSYGPAGSKETQYF. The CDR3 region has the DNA TGTGCCAGCAGTTACGGTCCAGCGGGATCAAAAGAGACCCAGTACTTC.

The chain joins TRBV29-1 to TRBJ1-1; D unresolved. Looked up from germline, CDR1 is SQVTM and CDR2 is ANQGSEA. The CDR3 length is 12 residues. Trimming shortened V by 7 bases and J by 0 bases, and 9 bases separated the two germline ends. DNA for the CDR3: TGCAGCGCCCGGAGTATGAACACTGAAGCTTTCTTT. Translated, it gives CSARSMNTEAFF.